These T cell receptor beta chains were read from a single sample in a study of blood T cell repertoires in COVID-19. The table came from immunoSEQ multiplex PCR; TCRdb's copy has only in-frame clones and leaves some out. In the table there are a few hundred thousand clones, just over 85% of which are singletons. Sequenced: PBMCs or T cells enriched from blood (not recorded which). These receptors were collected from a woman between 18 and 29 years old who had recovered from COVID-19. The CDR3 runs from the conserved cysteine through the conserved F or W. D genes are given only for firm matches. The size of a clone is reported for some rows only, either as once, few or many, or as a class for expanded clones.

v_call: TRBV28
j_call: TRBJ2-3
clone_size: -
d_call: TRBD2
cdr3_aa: CASSPGLAGPTDTQYF
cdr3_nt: TGTGCCAGCAGTCCCGGACTAGCGGGACCCACAGATACGCAGTATTTT

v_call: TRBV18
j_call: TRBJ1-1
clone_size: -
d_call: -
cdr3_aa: CASSPPRQMNTEAFF
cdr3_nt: TGTGCCAGCTCACCGCCCCGACAGATGAACACTGAAGCTTTCTTT

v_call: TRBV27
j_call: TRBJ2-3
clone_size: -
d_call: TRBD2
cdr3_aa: CASSLGTSMDPDTQYF
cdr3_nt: TGTGCCAGCAGTTTAGGGACTAGTATGGATCCAGATACGCAGTATTTT

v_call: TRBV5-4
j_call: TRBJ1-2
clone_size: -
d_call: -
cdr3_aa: CASSLAAGGGYTF
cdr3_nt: TGTGCCAGCAGCTTGGCGGCAGGTGGAGGCTACACCTTC

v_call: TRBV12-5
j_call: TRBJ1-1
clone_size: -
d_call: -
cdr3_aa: CASGLDHMNTEAFF
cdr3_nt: TGTGCTAGTGGTTTGGATCACATGAACACTGAAGCTTTCTTT

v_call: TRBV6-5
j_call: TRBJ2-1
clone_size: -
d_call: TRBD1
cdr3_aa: CASSLRDRGGNEQFF
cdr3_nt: TGTGCCAGCAGTCTCCGGGACAGGGGGGGCAATGAGCAGTTCTTC

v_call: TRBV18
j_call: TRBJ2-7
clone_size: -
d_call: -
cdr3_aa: CASSFVQHSYEQYF
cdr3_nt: TGTGCCAGCTCATTCGTACAGCACTCCTACGAGCAGTACTTC

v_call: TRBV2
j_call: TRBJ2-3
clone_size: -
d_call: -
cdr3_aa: CASSEAKRSTDTQYF
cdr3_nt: TGTGCCAGCAGTGAAGCAAAGCGGTCCACAGATACGCAGTATTTT

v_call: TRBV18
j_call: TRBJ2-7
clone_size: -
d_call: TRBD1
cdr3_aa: CASSPGTGKSVAIYEQYF
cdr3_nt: TGTGCCAGCTCACCCGGGACAGGGAAAAGTGTGGCAATCTACGAGCAGTACTTC

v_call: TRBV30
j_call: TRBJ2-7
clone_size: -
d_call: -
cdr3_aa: CAGTNRGGYEQYF
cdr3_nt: TGTGCCGGGACTAACAGGGGAGGCTACGAGCAGTACTTC

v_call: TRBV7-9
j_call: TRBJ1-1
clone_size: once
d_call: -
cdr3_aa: CASSLGGLAFF
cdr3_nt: TGTGCCAGCAGCTTAGGAGGTCTGGCTTTCTTT

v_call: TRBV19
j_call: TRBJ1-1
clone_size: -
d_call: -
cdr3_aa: CASSIVSGRTEAFF
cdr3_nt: TGTGCCAGTAGTATAGTCAGTGGGAGGACTGAAGCTTTCTTT

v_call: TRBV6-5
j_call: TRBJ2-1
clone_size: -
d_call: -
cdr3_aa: CASSDHEGVNEQFF
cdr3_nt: TGTGCCAGCAGCGACCACGAGGGGGTCAATGAGCAGTTCTTC

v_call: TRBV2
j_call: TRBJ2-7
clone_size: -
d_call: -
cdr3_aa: CASSVTYEQYF
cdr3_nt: TGTGCCAGCAGTGTCACCTACGAGCAGTACTTC

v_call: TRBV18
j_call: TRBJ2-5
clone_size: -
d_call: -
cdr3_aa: CASSPSEGPETQYF
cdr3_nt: TGTGCCAGCTCACCATCGGAGGGACCAGAGACCCAGTACTTC

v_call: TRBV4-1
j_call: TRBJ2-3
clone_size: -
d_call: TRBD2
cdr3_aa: CASSLPLAGPRDTQYF
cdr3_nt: TGCGCCAGCAGCCTGCCTCTAGCGGGGCCTCGGGATACGCAGTATTTT

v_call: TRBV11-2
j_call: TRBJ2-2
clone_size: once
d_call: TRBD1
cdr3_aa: CASKDGTVNTGELFF
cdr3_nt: TGTGCCAGCAAGGACGGGACAGTAAACACCGGGGAGCTGTTTTTT

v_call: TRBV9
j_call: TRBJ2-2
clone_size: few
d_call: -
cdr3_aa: CASSRGGELFF
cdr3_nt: TGTGCCAGCAGCCGGGGCGGGGAGCTGTTTTTT

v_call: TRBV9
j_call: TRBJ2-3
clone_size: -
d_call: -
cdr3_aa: CASRGDFTDTQYF
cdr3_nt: TGTGCCAGCAGGGGGGACTTCACAGATACGCAGTATTTT

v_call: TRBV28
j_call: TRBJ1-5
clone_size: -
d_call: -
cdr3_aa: CASSLGQGNQPQHF
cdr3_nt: TGTGCCAGCAGTTTGGGCCAGGGCAATCAGCCCCAGCATTTT

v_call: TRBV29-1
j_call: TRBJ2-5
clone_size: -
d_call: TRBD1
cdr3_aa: CSVDWTGTMETQYF
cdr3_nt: TGCAGCGTCGATTGGACAGGGACCATGGAGACCCAGTACTTC

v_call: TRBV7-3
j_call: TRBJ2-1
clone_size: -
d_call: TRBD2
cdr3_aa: CASSPQAGVREGEQFF
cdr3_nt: TGTGCCAGCAGCCCCCAAGCGGGGGTTCGGGAAGGCGAGCAGTTCTTC